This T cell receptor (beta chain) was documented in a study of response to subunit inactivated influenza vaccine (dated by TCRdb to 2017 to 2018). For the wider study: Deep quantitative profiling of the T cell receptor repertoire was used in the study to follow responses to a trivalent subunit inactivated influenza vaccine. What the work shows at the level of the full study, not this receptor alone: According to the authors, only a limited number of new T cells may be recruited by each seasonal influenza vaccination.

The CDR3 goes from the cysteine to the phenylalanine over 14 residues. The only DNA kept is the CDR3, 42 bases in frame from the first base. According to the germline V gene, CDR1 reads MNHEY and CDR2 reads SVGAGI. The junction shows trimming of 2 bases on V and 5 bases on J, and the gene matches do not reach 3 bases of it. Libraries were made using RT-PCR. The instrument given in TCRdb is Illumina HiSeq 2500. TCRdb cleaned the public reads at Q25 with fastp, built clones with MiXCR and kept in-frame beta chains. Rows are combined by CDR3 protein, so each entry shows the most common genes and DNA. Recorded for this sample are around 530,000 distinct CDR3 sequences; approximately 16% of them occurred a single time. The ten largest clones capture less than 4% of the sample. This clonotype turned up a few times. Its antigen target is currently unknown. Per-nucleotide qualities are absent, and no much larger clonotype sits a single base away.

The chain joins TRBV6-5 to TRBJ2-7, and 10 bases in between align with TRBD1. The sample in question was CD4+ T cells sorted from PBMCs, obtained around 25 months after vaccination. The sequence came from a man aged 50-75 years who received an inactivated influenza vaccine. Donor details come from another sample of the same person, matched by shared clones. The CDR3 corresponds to CASSYRDRGNEQYF. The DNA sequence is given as TGTGCCAGCAGTTACAGGGACAGGGGCAACGAGCAGTACTTC.